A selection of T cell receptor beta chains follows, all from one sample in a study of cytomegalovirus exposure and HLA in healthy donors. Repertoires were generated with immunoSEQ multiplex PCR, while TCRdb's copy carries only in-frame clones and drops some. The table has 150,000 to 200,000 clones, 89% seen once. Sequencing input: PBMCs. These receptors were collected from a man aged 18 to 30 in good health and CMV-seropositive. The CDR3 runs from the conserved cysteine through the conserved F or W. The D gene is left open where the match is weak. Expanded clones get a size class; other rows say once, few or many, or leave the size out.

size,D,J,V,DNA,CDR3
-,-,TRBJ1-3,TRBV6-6,TGTGCCAGCAGCGGCAGGGCGGGAAACACCATATATTTT,CASSGRAGNTIYF
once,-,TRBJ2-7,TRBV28,TGTGCCAGCGCCCTGGGGGGACAGAACTACGAGCAGTACTTC,CASALGGQNYEQYF
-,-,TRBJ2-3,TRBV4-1,TGCGCCAGCAGCCAAGATTCCCCGAGAGATACGCAGTATTTT,CASSQDSPRDTQYF
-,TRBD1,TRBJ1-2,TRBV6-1,TGTGCCAGCAGTGCCCGGGACAGGGCATCGTGGTCCTATGGCTACACCTTC,CASSARDRASWSYGYTF
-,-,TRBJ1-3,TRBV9,TGTGCCAGCAGCGTAGAAGTCAGGGGTTCTGGAAACACCATATATTTT,CASSVEVRGSGNTIYF
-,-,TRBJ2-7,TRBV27,TGTGCCAGCAGTTCCTCAGGGGCGGGAGCCTACGAGCAGTACTTC,CASSSSGAGAYEQYF
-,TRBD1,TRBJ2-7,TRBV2,TGTGCCAGCAGGTACCGGGACAGGGAACCCTACGAGCAGTACTTC,CASRYRDREPYEQYF
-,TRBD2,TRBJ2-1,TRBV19,TGTGCCAGTAGAAGGACTAGCGGGAGGGCCGTCTACAATGAGCAGTTCTTC,CASRRTSGRAVYNEQFF
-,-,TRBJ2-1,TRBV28,TGTGCCAGCACCCCGGCAGGGACCTACAATGAGCAGTTCTTC,CASTPAGTYNEQFF
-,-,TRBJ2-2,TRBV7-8,TGTGCCAGCAGCTTCGCGACAATTACAGGGCAAAACACCGGGGAGCTGTTTTTT,CASSFATITGQNTGELFF
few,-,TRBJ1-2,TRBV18,TGTGCCAGCTCACCAGGAGATAACTATGGCTACACCTTC,CASSPGDNYGYTF
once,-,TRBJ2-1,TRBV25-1,TGTGCCAGCAGTGAAAGGGTGACAGGCTATTACAATGAGCAGTTCTTC,CASSERVTGYYNEQFF
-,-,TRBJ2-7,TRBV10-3,TGTGCCATCAGTGAGTCCCAGATCAGGGCCTCCTACGAGCAGTACTTC,CAISESQIRASYEQYF
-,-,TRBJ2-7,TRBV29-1,TGCAGCGTCATGAAACAGGGATTGGGAGTAAATAACGAGCAGTACTTC,CSVMKQGLGVNNEQYF
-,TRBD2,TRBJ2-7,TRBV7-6,TGTGCCAGCAGCGAAGCAGTGGGGCTAGCGGAATCCTACGAGCAGTACTTC,CASSEAVGLAESYEQYF
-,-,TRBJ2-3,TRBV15,TGTGCCACCAGCAGGGCCGACATCACAGATACGCAGTATTTT,CATSRADITDTQYF
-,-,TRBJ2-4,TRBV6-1,TGTGCCAGCAGAAGCTCTTACATTCAGTACTTC,CASRSSYIQYF
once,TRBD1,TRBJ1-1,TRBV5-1,TGCGCCAGCAGCTTGGGACAGGGGTTGAACACTGAAGCTTTCTTT,CASSLGQGLNTEAFF
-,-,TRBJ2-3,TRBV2,TGTGCCAGCAGTGAAGAGACTCCGCCAACAGATACGCAGTATTTT,CASSEETPPTDTQYF
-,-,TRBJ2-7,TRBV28,TGTGCCAGCAGTCCCCATTCAGGGATCTACGAGCAGTACTTC,CASSPHSGIYEQYF
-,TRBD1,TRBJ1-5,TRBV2,TGTGCCAGCAGTCCCCCCTCAGGGGGAAGCAATCAGCCCCAGCATTTT,CASSPPSGGSNQPQHF
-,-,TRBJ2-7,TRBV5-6,TGTGCCAGCAGCATTGGAGGGCGTGGAAACGAGCAGTACTTC,CASSIGGRGNEQYF
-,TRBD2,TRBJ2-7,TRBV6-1,TGTGCCAGCAGTCTGACTAGCGGGAGCACCTACGAGCAGTACTTC,CASSLTSGSTYEQYF
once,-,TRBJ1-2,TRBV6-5,TGTGCCACCGGGGATACTAGGGGGTCCTATGGCTACACCTTC,CATGDTRGSYGYTF
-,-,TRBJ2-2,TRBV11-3,TGTGCCAGCACCCCTGGGGGGAAGGATGCCGGGGAGCTGTTTTTT,CASTPGGKDAGELFF
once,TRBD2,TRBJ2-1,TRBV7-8,TGTGCCAGCAGCTTAGTTCTAGCGGGAGGGCCGATCAATGAGCAGTTCTTC,CASSLVLAGGPINEQFF
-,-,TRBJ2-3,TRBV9,TGTGCCAGCAGCGTAGAGGCTAGCGCCACAGATACGCAGTATTTT,CASSVEASATDTQYF
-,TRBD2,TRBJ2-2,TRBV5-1,TGCGCCAGCAGCCCGGGGGTAGCGGGGAACACCGGGGAGCTGTTTTTT,CASSPGVAGNTGELFF
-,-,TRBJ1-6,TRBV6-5,TGTGCCAGCAGTTCTGACAGAACCCTCCACTTT,CASSSDRTLHF